This T cell receptor (beta chain) derives from a study of blood T cells in healthy people across ages. V lost 4 bases, J lost 1 base, and 7 bases stayed unmatched. The CDR3 is 15 residues long. Germline V gives CDR1 ENHRY, CDR2 SYGVKD. With a J-beta primer mix and a sample-barcoded 5' primer, a second PCR ran about 6 to 11 cycles. Via MiXCR, TCRdb re-called the 5' RACE reads, giving one row per CDR3 protein. The table records roughly 1.7 million distinct CDR3 sequences, 34% of them present only once. The clonotype comes from a woman under 40 in good health. The rearrangement uses TRBV10-3 and TRBJ2-7; 7 bases align to TRBD2. The sample consisted of blood. CDR3: CAISGAGAGSYEQYF. The CDR3 nucleotides are TGTGCCATCAGTGGGGCGGGAGCGGGATCCTACGAGCAGTACTTC.